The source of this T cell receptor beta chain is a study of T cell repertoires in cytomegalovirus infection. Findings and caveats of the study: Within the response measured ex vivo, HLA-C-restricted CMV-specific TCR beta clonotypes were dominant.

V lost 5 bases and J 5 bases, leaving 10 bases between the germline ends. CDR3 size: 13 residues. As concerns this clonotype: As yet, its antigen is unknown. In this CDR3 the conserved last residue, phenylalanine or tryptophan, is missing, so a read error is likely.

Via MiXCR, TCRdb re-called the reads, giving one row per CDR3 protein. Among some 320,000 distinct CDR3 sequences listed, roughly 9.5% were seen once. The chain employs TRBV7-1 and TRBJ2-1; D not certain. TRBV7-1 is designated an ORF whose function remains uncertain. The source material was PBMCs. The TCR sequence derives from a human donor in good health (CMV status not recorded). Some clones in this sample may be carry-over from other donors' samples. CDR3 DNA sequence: TGTGCCAGCAGCCCAGGCAGAAACAATGAGCAGTTCTTA. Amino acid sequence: CASSPGRNNEQFL.